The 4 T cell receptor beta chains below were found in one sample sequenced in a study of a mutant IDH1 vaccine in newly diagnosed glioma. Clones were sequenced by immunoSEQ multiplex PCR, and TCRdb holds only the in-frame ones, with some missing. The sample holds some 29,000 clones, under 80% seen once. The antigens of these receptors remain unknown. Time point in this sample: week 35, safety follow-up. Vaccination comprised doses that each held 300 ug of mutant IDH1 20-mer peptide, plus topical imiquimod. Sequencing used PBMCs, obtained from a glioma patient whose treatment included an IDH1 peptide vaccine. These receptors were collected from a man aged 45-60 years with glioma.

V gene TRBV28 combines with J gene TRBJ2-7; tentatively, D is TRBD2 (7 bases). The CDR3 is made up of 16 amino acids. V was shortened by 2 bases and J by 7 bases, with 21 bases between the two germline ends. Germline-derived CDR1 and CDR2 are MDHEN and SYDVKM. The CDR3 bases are TGTGCCAGCAGTTTACTCCTGGCGGGGGCTTCGGTTGAGCAGTACTTC. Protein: CASSLLLAGASVEQYF. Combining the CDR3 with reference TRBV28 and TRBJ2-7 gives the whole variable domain DVKVTQSSRYLVKRTGEKVFLECVQDMDHENMFWYRQDPGLGLRLIYFSYDVKMKEKGDIPEGYSVSREKKERFSLILESASTNQTSMYLCASSLLLAGASVEQYFGPGTRLTVT.

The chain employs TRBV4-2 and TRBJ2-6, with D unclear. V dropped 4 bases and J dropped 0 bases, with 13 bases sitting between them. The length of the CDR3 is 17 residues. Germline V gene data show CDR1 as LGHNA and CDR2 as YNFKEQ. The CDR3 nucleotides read TGTGCCAGCAGCCCGGTGGGTAGATCCTCTGGGGCCAACGTCCTGACTTTC. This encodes CASSPVGRSSGANVLTF.

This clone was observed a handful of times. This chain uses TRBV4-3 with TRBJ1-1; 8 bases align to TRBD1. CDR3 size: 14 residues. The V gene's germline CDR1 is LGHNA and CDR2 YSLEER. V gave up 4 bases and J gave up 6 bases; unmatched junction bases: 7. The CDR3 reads CASSRGTGVPEAFF. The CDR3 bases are TGCGCCAGCAGCCGAGGGACAGGAGTACCTGAAGCTTTCTTT.

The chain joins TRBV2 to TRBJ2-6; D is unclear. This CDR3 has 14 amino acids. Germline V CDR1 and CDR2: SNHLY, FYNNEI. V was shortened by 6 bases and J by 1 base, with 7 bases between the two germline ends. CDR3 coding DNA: TGTGCCAGCAGGACGGAGTCTGGGGCCAACGTCCTGACTTTC. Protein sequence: CASRTESGANVLTF.